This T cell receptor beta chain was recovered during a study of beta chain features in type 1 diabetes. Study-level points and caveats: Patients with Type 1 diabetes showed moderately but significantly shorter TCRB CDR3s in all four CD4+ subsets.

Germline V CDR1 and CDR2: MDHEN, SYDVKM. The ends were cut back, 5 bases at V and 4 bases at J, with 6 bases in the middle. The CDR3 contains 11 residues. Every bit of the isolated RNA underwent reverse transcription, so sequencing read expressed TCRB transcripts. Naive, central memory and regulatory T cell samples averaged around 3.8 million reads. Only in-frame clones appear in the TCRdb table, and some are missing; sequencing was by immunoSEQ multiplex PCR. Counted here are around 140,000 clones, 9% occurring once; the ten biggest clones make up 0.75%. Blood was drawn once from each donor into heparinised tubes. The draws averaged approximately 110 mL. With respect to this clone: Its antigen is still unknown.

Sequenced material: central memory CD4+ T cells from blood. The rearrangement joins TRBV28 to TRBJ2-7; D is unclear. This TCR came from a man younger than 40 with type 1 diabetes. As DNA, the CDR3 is TGTGCCAGCAGTCCCAATTACGAGCAGTACTTC. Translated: CASSPNYEQYF.